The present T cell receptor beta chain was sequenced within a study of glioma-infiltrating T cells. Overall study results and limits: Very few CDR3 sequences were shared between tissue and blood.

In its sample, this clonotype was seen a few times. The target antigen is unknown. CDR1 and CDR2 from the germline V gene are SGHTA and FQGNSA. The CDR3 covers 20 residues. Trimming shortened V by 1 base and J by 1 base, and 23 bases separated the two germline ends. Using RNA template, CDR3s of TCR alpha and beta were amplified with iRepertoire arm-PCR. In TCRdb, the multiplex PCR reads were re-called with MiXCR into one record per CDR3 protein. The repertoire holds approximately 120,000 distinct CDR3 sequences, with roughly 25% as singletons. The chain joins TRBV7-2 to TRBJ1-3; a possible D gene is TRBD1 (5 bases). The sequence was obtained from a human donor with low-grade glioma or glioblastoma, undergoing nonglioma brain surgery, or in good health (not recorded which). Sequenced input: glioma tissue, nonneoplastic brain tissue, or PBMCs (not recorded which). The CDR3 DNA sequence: TGTGCCAGCAGCTTAGACGGGGGGGTGCTTCACACGGGATCTGGAAACACCATATATTTT. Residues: CASSLDGGVLHTGSGNTIYF.